These 5 T cell receptor beta chains originate from one sample sequenced in a study of blood T cell repertoires in COVID-19. Using immunoSEQ multiplex PCR, the repertoire was profiled, and TCRdb retains in-frame clones only, with some absent. In the table there are about 33,000 clones, around nine tenths of which are singletons. Material: peripheral blood. These receptors all stem from a human donor in a cohort sampled during active COVID-19.

This CDR3 reads CASSEFRGTQYF. In nucleotides, the CDR3 is TGTGCCAGCAGTGAATTTAGGGGTACGCAGTATTTT. V gene TRBV25-1 combines with J gene TRBJ2-3; the D gene is possibly TRBD1 (5 bases). The germline gives CDR1 MGHDK, CDR2 SYGVNS. V lost 1 base and J lost 8, with 7 bases in between. The CDR3 is 12 residues long.

This chain uses TRBV7-9 with TRBJ2-3, with D possibly TRBD2 on 6 matching bases. The germline V gene has CDR1 SEHNR and CDR2 FQNEAQ (reference sequence). The germline V and J ends were trimmed by 8 bases and 6 bases, with 15 bases remaining between them. There are 13 residues in the CDR3. As DNA, the CDR3 is TGTGCCAGCGGAGGGCGTGGTGGCGATACGCAGTATTTT. Residues: CASGGRGGDTQYF.

V gene TRBV2 combines with J gene TRBJ1-4; 10 nucleotides line up with TRBD1. V shed 6 bases, J shed 3 bases, and the junction held 4 bases outside the gene matches. This CDR3 spans 15 amino acids. Per the germline V gene, CDR1 is SNHLY and CDR2 is FYNNEI. CDR3 bases: TGTGCCAGCAGGAGACAGGGGGCGCCTAATGAAAAACTGTTTTTT. As protein: CASRRQGAPNEKLFF.

Only one count was recorded for this clone. The chain is built from TRBV14 and TRBJ2-7, with a possible D match to TRBD2 (5 bases). The CDR3 contains 14 residues. V was pared by 1 base and J by 1 base, with 8 bases between. CDR1 and CDR2 from the germline V gene are SGHDN and FVKESK. CDR3 nucleotides: TGTGCCAGCAGCCAAGGAAGGGAGTCCTACGAGCAGTACTTC. Translation: CASSQGRESYEQYF.

The CDR3 DNA is TGTGCCACCAGCAGGGATGGGGGGGTCGGCTATGGCTACACCTTC. It specifies CATSRDGGVGYGYTF. The chain carries TRBV15 and TRBJ1-2; perhaps TRBD1 as D (5 bases). The V and J ends lost 3 bases and 4 bases respectively, with 15 bases between them. CDR3 length: 15 amino acids. CDR1 LNHNV and CDR2 YYDKDF come from the germline V gene (reference sequence).